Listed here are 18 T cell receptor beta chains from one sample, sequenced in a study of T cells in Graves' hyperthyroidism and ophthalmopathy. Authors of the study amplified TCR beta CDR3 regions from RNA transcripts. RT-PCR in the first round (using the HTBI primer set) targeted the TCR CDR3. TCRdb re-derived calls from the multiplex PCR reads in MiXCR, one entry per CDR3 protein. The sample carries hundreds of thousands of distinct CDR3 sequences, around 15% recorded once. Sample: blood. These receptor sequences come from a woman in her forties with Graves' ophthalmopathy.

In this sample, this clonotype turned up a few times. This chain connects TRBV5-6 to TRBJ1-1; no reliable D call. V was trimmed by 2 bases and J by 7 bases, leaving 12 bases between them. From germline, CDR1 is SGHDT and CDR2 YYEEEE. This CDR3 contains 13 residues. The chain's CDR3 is CASSLALDGEAFF. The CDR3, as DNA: TGTGCCAGCAGCTTAGCGCTGGACGGTGAAGCTTTCTTT. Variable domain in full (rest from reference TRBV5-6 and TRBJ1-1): DAGVTQSPTHLIKTRGQQVTLRCSPKSGHDTVSWYQQALGQGPQFIFQYYEEEERQRGNFPDRFSGHQFPNYSSELNVNALLLGDSALYLCASSLALDGEAFFGQGTRLTVV.

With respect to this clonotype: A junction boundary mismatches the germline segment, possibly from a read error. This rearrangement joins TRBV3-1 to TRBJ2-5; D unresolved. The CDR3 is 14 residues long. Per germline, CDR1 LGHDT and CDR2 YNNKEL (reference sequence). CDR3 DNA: TGTGCCAGCAGCCAAGCCGGGCCGCAAGGGACCCAGTACTTC. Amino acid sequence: CASSQAGPQGTQYF.

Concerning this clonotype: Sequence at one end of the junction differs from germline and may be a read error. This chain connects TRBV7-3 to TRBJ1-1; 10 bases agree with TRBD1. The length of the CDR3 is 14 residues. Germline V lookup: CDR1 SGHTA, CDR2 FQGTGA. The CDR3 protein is CASSLGGQGLEAFF. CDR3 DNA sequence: TGTGCTAGCAGCTTAGGGGGACAGGGGTTGGAAGCTTTCTTT.

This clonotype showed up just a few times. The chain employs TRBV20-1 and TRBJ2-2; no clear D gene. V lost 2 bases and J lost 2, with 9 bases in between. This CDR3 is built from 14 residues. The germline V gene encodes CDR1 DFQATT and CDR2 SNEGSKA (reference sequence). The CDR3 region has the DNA TGCAGTGCTAGAAGTATAGACAACACCGGGGAGCTGTTTTTT. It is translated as CSARSIDNTGELFF.

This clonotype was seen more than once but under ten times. CDR3 residues: CASSPSADRAYEQYF. DNA of the CDR3: TGTGCCAGCTCACCATCCGCCGACAGGGCCTACGAGCAGTACTTC. The rearrangement links TRBV18 to TRBJ2-7; TRBD1 aligns across 7 bases. The germline gives CDR1 KGHSH, CDR2 LQKENI. V shed 2 bases, J shed 2 bases, and the junction held 6 bases outside the gene matches. The CDR3 is 15 amino acids.

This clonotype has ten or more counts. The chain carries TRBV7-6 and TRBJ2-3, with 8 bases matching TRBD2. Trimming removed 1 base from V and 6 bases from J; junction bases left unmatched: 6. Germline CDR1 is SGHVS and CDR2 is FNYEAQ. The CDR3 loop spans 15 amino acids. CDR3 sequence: CASSLGGLGVDTQYF. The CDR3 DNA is TGTGCCAGCAGCTTAGGGGGACTAGGGGTGGATACGCAGTATTTT.

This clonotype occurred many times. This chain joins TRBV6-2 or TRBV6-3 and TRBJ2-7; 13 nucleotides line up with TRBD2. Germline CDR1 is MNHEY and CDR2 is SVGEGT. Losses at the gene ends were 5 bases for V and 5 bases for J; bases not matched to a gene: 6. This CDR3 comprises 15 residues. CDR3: CASSPTSGRADEQYF. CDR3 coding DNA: TGTGCCAGCAGTCCTACTAGCGGGAGGGCGGACGAGCAGTACTTC.

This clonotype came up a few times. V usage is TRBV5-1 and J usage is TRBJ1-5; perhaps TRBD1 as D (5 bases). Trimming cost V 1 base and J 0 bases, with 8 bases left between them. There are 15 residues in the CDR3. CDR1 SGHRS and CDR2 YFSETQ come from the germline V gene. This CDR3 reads CASSLTDSSNQPQHF. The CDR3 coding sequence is TGCGCCAGCAGCTTGACCGACAGTAGCAATCAGCCCCAGCATTTT.

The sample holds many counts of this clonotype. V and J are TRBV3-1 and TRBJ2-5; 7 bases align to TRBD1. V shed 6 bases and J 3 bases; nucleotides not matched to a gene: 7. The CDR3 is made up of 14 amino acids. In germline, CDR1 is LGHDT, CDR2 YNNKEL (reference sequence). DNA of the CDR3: TGTGCCAGCAGTCTCTCCGGGACAGAAGAGACCCAGTACTTC. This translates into CASSLSGTEETQYF.

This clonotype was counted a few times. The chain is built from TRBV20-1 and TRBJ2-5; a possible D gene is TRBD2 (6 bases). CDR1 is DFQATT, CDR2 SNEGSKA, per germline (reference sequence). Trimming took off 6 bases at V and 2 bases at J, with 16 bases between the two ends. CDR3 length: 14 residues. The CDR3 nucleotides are TGCAGTGCCGCGAGGGACTTACTTCAAGAGACCCAGTACTTC. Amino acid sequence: CSAARDLLQETQYF.

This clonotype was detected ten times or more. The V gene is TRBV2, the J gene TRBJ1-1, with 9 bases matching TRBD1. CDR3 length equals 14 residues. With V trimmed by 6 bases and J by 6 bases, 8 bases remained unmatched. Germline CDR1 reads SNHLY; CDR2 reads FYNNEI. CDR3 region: CASRGQGGFPEAFF. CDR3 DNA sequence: TGTGCCAGCAGGGGACAGGGAGGATTCCCTGAAGCTTTCTTT.

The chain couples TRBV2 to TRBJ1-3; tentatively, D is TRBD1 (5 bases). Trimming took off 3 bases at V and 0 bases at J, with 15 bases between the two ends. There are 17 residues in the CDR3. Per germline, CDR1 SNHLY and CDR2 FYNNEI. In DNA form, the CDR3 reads TGTGCCAGCAGTGAGGGCAGGGCCCTTTTCTCTGGAAACACCATATATTTT. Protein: CASSEGRALFSGNTIYF.

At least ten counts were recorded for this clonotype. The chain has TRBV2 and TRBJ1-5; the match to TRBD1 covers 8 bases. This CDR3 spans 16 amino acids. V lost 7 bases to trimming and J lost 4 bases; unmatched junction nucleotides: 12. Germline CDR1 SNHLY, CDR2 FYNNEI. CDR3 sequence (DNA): TGTGCCAGCACCTCCGTCTGGGACAGGTTTAATCAGCCCCAGCATTTT. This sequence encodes CASTSVWDRFNQPQHF.

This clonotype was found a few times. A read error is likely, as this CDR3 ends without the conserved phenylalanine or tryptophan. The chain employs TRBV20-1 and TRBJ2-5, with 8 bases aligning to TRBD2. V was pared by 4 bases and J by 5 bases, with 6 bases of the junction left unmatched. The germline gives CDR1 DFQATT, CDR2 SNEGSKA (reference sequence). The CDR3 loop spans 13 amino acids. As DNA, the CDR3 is TGCAGTGCTATCGGGGGGGCCGGTGAGACCCAGTACCTC. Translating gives CSAIGGAGETQYL.

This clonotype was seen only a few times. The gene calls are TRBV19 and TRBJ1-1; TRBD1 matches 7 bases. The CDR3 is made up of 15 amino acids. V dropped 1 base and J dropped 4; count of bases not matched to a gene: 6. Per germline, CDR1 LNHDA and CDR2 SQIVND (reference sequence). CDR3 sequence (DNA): TGTGCCAGTAGTATAGGGGGAGGGGGCCGCACTGAAGCTTTCTTT. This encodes CASSIGGGGRTEAFF.

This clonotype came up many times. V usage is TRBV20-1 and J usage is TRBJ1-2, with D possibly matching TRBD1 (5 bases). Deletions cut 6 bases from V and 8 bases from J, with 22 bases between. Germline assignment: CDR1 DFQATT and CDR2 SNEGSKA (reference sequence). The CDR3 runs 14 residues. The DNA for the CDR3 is TGCAGTGCCAGAACGACAGCTCGGAGTGCCGGCTACACCTTC. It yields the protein CSARTTARSAGYTF.

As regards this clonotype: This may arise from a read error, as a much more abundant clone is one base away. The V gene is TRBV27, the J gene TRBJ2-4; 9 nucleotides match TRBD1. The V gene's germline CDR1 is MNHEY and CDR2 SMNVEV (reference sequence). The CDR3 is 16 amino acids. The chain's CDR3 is CASSPRPTGGGNLQYF. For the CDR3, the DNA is TGTGCCAGCAGTCCCCGCCCGACAGGGGGAGGAAACCTTCAGTACTTC.

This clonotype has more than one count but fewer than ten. CDR3 region: CASSFLATGGASDEQFF. CDR3 coding DNA: TGTGCCAGCAGCTTCCTTGCGACAGGGGGCGCATCCGATGAGCAGTTCTTC. The V call is TRBV7-9, the J call TRBJ2-1, with TRBD1 matching 10 bases. V gave up 3 bases and J gave up 8 bases; unmatched junction bases: 13. Germline V lookup: CDR1 SEHNR, CDR2 FQNEAQ (reference sequence). The CDR3 sequence is 17 residues long.